These 32 T cell receptor beta chains were sequenced from one sample in a study of T cell responses to AZD1222 COVID-19 vaccine. Profiling relied on immunoSEQ multiplex PCR, and the TCRdb table lists in-frame clones only, not all of them. The sample yields over 130,000 clones, of which the top ten take up about 2%. The material sequenced was peripheral blood. The receptors were sampled from an adult in good health.

This chain connects TRBV6-5 to TRBJ1-2; no reliable D call. With 0 bases removed from V and 0 bases from J, the gap between germline ends came to 5 bases. The CDR3 loop spans 14 amino acids. The germline V gene has CDR1 MNHEY and CDR2 SVGAGI. The DNA for the CDR3 is TGTGCCAGCAGTTACTCGATAGCTAACTATGGCTACACCTTC. Protein product: CASSYSIANYGYTF.

J is TRBJ2-5 and V is TRBV4-2; 7 bases line up with TRBD1. This CDR3 region has 14 residues. Germline CDR1 is LGHNA and CDR2 is YNFKEQ. V shed 0 bases, J shed 5 bases, and the junction held 3 bases outside the gene matches. The CDR3 reads CASSQETGEETQYF. In DNA, the CDR3 is TGTGCCAGCAGCCAAGAAACAGGGGAGGAGACCCAGTACTTC.

The rearrangement uses TRBV6-5 and TRBJ1-1; no definite D call. This CDR3 comprises 13 residues. V lost 6 bases and J 0 bases, leaving 8 bases between the germline ends. Looked up from germline, CDR1 is MNHEY and CDR2 is SVGAGI. CDR3 sequence reads: CASRSLVNTEAFF. DNA of the CDR3: TGTGCCAGCAGGTCGTTGGTGAACACTGAAGCTTTCTTT.

The chain recombines TRBV10-2 with TRBJ2-2; tentative D call: TRBD2 (7 bases). This CDR3 comprises 13 residues. The germline V gene has CDR1 WSHSY and CDR2 SAAADI. Trimming stripped 5 bases from V and 7 bases from J, with 11 bases between. The DNA of the CDR3 is TGCGCCAGCAGTTGGGGGGGCGGCGGGGAGCTGTTTTTT. It encodes CASSWGGGGELFF.

The genes are TRBV19 and TRBJ2-7, with D perhaps being TRBD1 or TRBD2 (5 bases each). CDR3 length equals 14 residues. V dropped 1 base and J dropped 7 bases, with 14 bases sitting between them. Germline loops: CDR1 LNHDA, CDR2 SQIVND (reference sequence). Here the CDR3 DNA reads TGTGCCAGTAGTATAGCCCGAGGGGCTGGTGAGCAGTACTTC. It yields the protein CASSIARGAGEQYF.

The chain joins TRBV4-3 to TRBJ2-3, with 12 bases matching TRBD2. CDR1 and CDR2 (germline): LGHNA, YSLEER. Losses at the gene ends were 11 bases for V and 1 base for J; bases not matched to a gene: 7. The CDR3 is made up of 15 amino acids. CDR3 sequence (DNA): TGCGCCCCCCGCCGACTAGCGGGGGGCACAGATACGCAGTATTTT. Encoded protein: CAPRRLAGGTDTQYF.

V and J are TRBV4-3 and TRBJ2-2, with 8 bases identical to TRBD1. There are 16 residues in the CDR3. The V gene's germline CDR1 is LGHNA and CDR2 YSLEER. V lost 0 bases to trimming and J lost 6 bases; unmatched junction nucleotides: 6. The CDR3 DNA follows: TGCGCCAGCAGCCAAGATCCCCCAGGGGGCGCCGGGGAGCTGTTTTTT. The encoded protein is CASSQDPPGGAGELFF.

The chain combines TRBV6-1 with TRBJ2-5; either TRBD1 or TRBD2 may supply D (6 bases each). With 2 bases removed from V and 5 bases from J, the gap between germline ends came to 21 bases. This CDR3 contains 17 residues. Germline V lookup: CDR1 MNHNS, CDR2 SASEGT. CDR3 protein: CASSERGDRWKFETQYF. Here the CDR3 DNA reads TGTGCCAGCAGTGAAAGGGGGGACCGGTGGAAGTTTGAGACCCAGTACTTC.

The rearrangement uses TRBV2 and TRBJ2-5, with 9 bases that match TRBD2. This CDR3 has 16 amino acids. Germline-derived CDR1 and CDR2 are SNHLY and FYNNEI. J was trimmed by 1 base and V by 4 bases; bases with no gene match: 7. CDR3 protein: CASSGLAGASQETQYF. The CDR3 nucleotides are TGTGCCAGCAGTGGCTTAGCGGGGGCCTCCCAAGAGACCCAGTACTTC. Full variable domain (missing parts from reference TRBV2 and TRBJ2-5): EPEVTQTPSHQVTQMGQEVILRCVPISNHLYFYWYRQILGQKVEFLVSFYNNEISEKSEIFDDQFSVERPDGSNFTLKIRSTKLEDSAMYFCASSGLAGASQETQYFGPGTRLLVL.

The chain employs TRBV19 and TRBJ2-2, with D possibly TRBD2 on 5 matching bases. Germline V gives CDR1 LNHDA, CDR2 SQIVND (reference sequence). This CDR3 is 16 amino acids long. V shed 5 bases and J shed 1 base, with 14 bases lying between them. The CDR3 spells CASSPLARMNTGELFF. The DNA for the CDR3 is TGTGCCAGTAGTCCGTTAGCGAGGATGAACACCGGGGAGCTGTTTTTT.

This chain connects TRBV29-1 to TRBJ1-2; D remains ambiguous. Between the trimmed V and J ends, which lost 6 bases and 0 bases, there was a span of 20 bases. This CDR3 comprises 16 residues. Germline V lookup: CDR1 SQVTM, CDR2 ANQGSEA. CDR3 residues: CSVGIDWEASNYGYTF. CDR3 coding DNA: TGCAGCGTCGGGATTGATTGGGAGGCCTCTAACTATGGCTACACCTTC.

Comment on this clone: Other DNA sequences in this sample translate to the same CDR3. The V and J genes are TRBV9 and TRBJ2-1; TRBD2 is a possible D gene (7 bases). The CDR3 is 15 residues long. Germline CDR1 and CDR2: SGDLS and YYNGEE. Trimming stripped 2 bases from V and 2 bases from J, with 11 bases between. The CDR3 region is CASSVGGGTYNEQFF. The CDR3, as DNA: TGTGCCAGCAGCGTCGGCGGGGGCACCTACAATGAGCAGTTCTTC.

The J gene is TRBJ1-6, the V gene TRBV6-4; D gene uncertain. The CDR3 has 15 amino acids. CDR1 and CDR2 from the germline V gene are MRHNA and SNTAGT. Trimming stripped 0 bases from V and 6 bases from J, with 9 bases between. The CDR3 coding sequence is TGTGCCAGCAGTGACTCGGCTGGCGGTAATTCACCCCTCCACTTT. It is translated as CASSDSAGGNSPLHF.

The chain is built from TRBV19 and TRBJ2-6; D not certain. Between the trimmed V and J ends, which lost 10 bases and 0 bases, there was a span of 4 bases. Germline V lookup: CDR1 LNHDA, CDR2 SQIVND (reference sequence). This CDR3 has 12 amino acids. The CDR3 DNA follows: TGTGCCACCCTCTCTGGGGCCAACGTCCTGACTTTC. Protein product: CATLSGANVLTF.

The V call is TRBV11-2, the J call TRBJ1-3; D call uncertain. Per the germline V gene, CDR1 is SGHAT and CDR2 is FQNNGV. Trimming took off 4 bases at V and 1 base at J, with 2 bases between the two ends. This CDR3 is built from 12 residues. CDR3 in DNA: TGTGCCAGCAGCTGGTCTGGAAACACCATATATTTT. Its translation: CASSWSGNTIYF.

CDR3 sequence: CASRPPGAYGYTF. CDR3 nucleotide sequence: TGTGCCAGCAGGCCCCCGGGGGCCTATGGCTACACCTTC. The chain couples TRBV6-5 to TRBJ1-2, with D possibly matching TRBD1 (6 bases). With 6 bases removed from V and 4 bases from J, the gap between germline ends came to 12 bases. CDR1 MNHEY and CDR2 SVGAGI come from the germline V gene. The CDR3 extends over 13 amino acids.

The chain links TRBV5-5 to TRBJ1-1; D not resolved. Germline V gene lookup returns CDR1 SGHKS and CDR2 YYEKEE (reference sequence). The CDR3 consists of 14 residues. V was clipped by 0 bases and J by 4 bases, with 10 bases between them. The CDR3 loop reads CASSLDPLGTEAFF. The CDR3, as DNA: TGTGCCAGCAGCTTGGACCCGCTGGGCACTGAAGCTTTCTTT.

The V gene is TRBV7-2, the J gene TRBJ2-7; D is possibly TRBD1 or TRBD2 (5 bases each). V was trimmed by 6 bases and J by 2 bases, leaving 17 bases between them. The germline V gene has CDR1 SGHTA and CDR2 FQGNSA. This CDR3 is built from 15 residues. CDR3 protein: CASSPLRGAAYEQYF. DNA of the CDR3: TGTGCCAGCAGTCCCCTTAGGGGAGCCGCCTACGAGCAGTACTTC.

The genes are TRBV12-3 or TRBV12-4 and TRBJ2-1; TRBD1 aligns across 7 bases. The CDR3 has 13 amino acids. The V gene end was trimmed by 5 bases and the J gene end by 8 bases; junction bases not matched to a gene: 6. CDR3 residues: CASSGQVGDEQFF. CDR3 in DNA: TGTGCCAGCAGTGGACAGGTCGGCGATGAGCAGTTCTTC.

V is TRBV5-6 and J is TRBJ2-7; 9 nucleotides line up with TRBD1. The CDR3 is 14 amino acids. With 4 bases clipped from V and 3 bases from J, the junction kept 5 bases outside the gene matches. CDR1 is SGHDT, CDR2 YYEEEE, per germline. The CDR3 bases are TGTGCCAGCAGCCCGGGACAGGGAGGCTACGAGCAGTACTTC. Protein product: CASSPGQGGYEQYF.

The CDR3 reads CASLPNKALYNEQFF. In DNA form, the CDR3 reads TGTGCCAGCCTACCCAATAAGGCCCTTTACAATGAGCAGTTCTTC. The rearrangement links TRBV28 to TRBJ2-1; D ambiguous. Germline V gene data show CDR1 as MDHEN and CDR2 as SYDVKM. Trimming took off 8 bases at V and 4 bases at J, with 18 bases between the two ends. The CDR3 spans 15 residues.

This sequence joins TRBV7-2 and TRBJ1-4, with a tentative D call TRBD1 (5 bases). CDR1 is SGHTA and CDR2 is FQGNSA in the germline V gene. Trimming took off 2 bases at V and 8 bases at J, with 15 bases between the two ends. The CDR3 covers 15 residues. The CDR3 DNA is TGTGCCAGCAGCTTAAACGGGGGGTTCGGGGAAAAACTGTTTTTT. This encodes CASSLNGGFGEKLFF. Looking up the rest from reference TRBV7-2 and TRBJ1-4 gives the full variable domain: GAGVSQSPSNKVTEKGKDVELRCDPISGHTALYWYRQSLGQGLEFLIYFQGNSAPDKSGLPSDRFSAERTGGSVSTLTIQRTQQEDSAVYLCASSLNGGFGEKLFFGSGTQLSVL.

The chain carries TRBV2 and TRBJ1-5; D uncertain. Trimming took 6 bases from V and 1 from J, leaving 13 bases between them. CDR3 length: 15 amino acids. Per germline, CDR1 SNHLY and CDR2 FYNNEI. CDR3 loop: CASRTVGQSNQPQHF. CDR3 nucleotide sequence: TGTGCCAGCAGGACCGTCGGGCAGAGCAATCAGCCCCAGCATTTT.

V gene TRBV5-1 combines with J gene TRBJ1-4; D is uncertain. Germline loops: CDR1 SGHRS, CDR2 YFSETQ. V lost 0 bases, J lost 3 bases, and 9 bases lay in between. The CDR3 is 15 amino acids. The CDR3 here is CASSLDGSANEKLFF. Here the CDR3 DNA reads TGCGCCAGCAGCTTGGATGGGAGTGCTAATGAAAAACTGTTTTTT.

The rearrangement uses TRBV30 and TRBJ1-6; tentative D call: TRBD1 (6 bases). Germline V gene lookup returns CDR1 GTSNPN and CDR2 SVGIG (reference sequence). Between the trimmed V and J ends, which lost 3 bases and 7 bases, there was a span of 19 bases. The CDR3 sequence is 16 residues long. Here the CDR3 DNA reads TGTGCCTGGAGGGGCCGGCGGGACATCGGGAATTCACCCCTCCACTTT. Protein sequence: CAWRGRRDIGNSPLHF.

The chain links TRBV6-1 to TRBJ2-3, with D tentatively TRBD1 or TRBD2 (5 bases each). Germline V gene data show CDR1 as MNHNS and CDR2 as SASEGT. V was trimmed by 0 bases and J by 6 bases, leaving 13 bases between them. CDR3 length: 15 residues. CDR3 DNA sequence: TGTGCCAGCAGTGAAGCGCTCCGAGGGGCTGATACGCAGTATTTT. Amino acids: CASSEALRGADTQYF.

The chain uses TRBV5-5 and TRBJ1-6, with D unclear. CDR1 is SGHKS, CDR2 YYEKEE, per germline (reference sequence). Trimming cost V 0 bases and J 10 bases, with 11 bases left between them. The CDR3 totals 14 residues. CDR3 amino acids: CASSLVLSGSPLHF. In DNA form, the CDR3 reads TGTGCCAGCAGCTTGGTGTTATCTGGGTCACCCCTCCACTTT.

This chain links TRBV5-5 with TRBJ1-1, with D unresolved. CDR1 SGHKS and CDR2 YYEKEE come from the germline V gene (reference sequence). V dropped 4 bases and J dropped 4 bases, with 17 bases sitting between them. This CDR3 is 15 amino acids long. The CDR3 protein is CASSLGSLGVTEAFF. Here the CDR3 DNA reads TGTGCCAGCAGCCTTGGCTCCCTTGGGGTCACTGAAGCTTTCTTT.

The V gene is TRBV9, the J gene TRBJ1-5; D gene uncertain. Looked up from germline, CDR1 is SGDLS and CDR2 is YYNGEE. There are 15 residues in the CDR3. Trimming left V 3 bases short and J 0 bases short, with 10 bases between. The CDR3 sequence is CASSAGPNSNQPQHF. As DNA, the CDR3 is TGTGCCAGCAGCGCCGGGCCGAATAGCAATCAGCCCCAGCATTTT.

This sequence joins TRBV2 and TRBJ1-6; tentative D call: TRBD1 (5 bases). Trimming took 6 bases from V and 0 from J, leaving 9 bases between them. Germline V gene data show CDR1 as SNHLY and CDR2 as FYNNEI. CDR3 size: 15 residues. In DNA form, the CDR3 reads TGTGCCAGCAGGGGGGTCAGCTCCTATAATTCACCCCTCCACTTT. It yields the protein CASRGVSSYNSPLHF.

The chain recombines TRBV4-2 with TRBJ1-2, with TRBD1 as a possible D gene (6 bases). The V end was cut by 3 bases, the J end by 7 bases, with 24 bases between. This CDR3 spans 17 amino acids. Germline V lookup: CDR1 LGHNA, CDR2 YNFKEQ. The CDR3 DNA reads as TGTGCCAGCAGCCATCTAACCCAGGGGAAAGTGGGTTCTGGCTACACCTTC. This encodes CASSHLTQGKVGSGYTF.

The chain carries TRBV7-8 and TRBJ1-1; TRBD1 matches at 7 bases. This CDR3 has 15 residues. V shed 2 bases, J shed 1 base, and the junction held 4 bases outside the gene matches. The germline CDR1 and CDR2 sequences are SGHVS and FQNEAQ. CDR3 protein: CASSLPGTENTEAFF. As DNA, the CDR3 is TGTGCCAGCAGCTTACCCGGGACAGAGAACACTGAAGCTTTCTTT.